The present TCR beta chain was sequenced within a study of regulatory T cells in long-lasting Graves disease. General observations from the study: TRBV28, TRBJ1-2 and TRBJ2-5 were segments that persistent disease favored.

Relying on iRepertoire HTBI primers and Arm-PCR of CDR3 regions, the team built TCR beta libraries. Each CDR3 protein gets one entry after TCRdb re-called the multiplex PCR reads with MiXCR. The table includes 650,000 to 850,000 distinct CDR3 sequences, 25% to 35% detected once. This clonotype showed up just once. No antigen is known for it. The CDR3 is made up of 15 amino acids. Germline V gene data show CDR1 as SGDLS and CDR2 as YYNGEE. V shed 0 bases and J shed 0 bases, with 9 bases lying between them. Time point given: persistent/refractory GD, antithyroid drugs over 5 years with positive TRAb. Construction of the TCR library relied on RNA isolated from PBMCs.

Sequencing used peripheral blood mononuclear cells (PBMCs), obtained when the disease was refractory, from a patient treated with antithyroid drugs. V usage is TRBV9 and J usage is TRBJ1-1; D possibly corresponds to TRBD1 (6 bases). This clonotype was sampled from a female donor with Graves disease. In DNA, the CDR3 is TGTGCCAGCAGCGTAGAAACAGGGTTGAACACTGAAGCTTTCTTT. It specifies CASSVETGLNTEAFF.